These 29 T cell receptor beta chains share one sample of origin, sequenced in a study of shared clonotypes between healthy human individuals. TCRdb keeps only in-frame clones here, not all; method: immunoSEQ multiplex PCR. The table has 1.5 million to 2.5 million clones, over 85% seen once. Only CD45RO-negative cells positively selected for CCR7 counted as naive CD8 cells, so terminally differentiated effector memory CD45RA+ cells were excluded. Sequencing was carried out using naive CD8+ T cells sorted from blood. These receptor sequences come from a man between 18 and 29 years old in good health.

V usage is TRBV30 and J usage is TRBJ2-7; 10 nucleotides agree with TRBD1. The CDR3 covers 14 residues. The V gene's germline CDR1 is GTSNPN and CDR2 SVGIG (reference sequence). V shed 3 bases and J 6 bases; nucleotides not matched to a gene: 8. In DNA, the CDR3 is TGTGCCTGGAGCCTGGGACAGGGGACATCCGAGCAGTACTTC. Its translation: CAWSLGQGTSEQYF.

The chain employs TRBV19 and TRBJ1-5, with D possibly matching TRBD1 (6 bases). In germline, CDR1 is LNHDA, CDR2 SQIVND (reference sequence). This CDR3 comprises 15 residues. The V and J ends lost 2 bases and 4 bases respectively, with 12 bases between them. The CDR3: CASSIFAGVNQPQHF. The CDR3 region has the DNA TGTGCCAGTAGTATATTTGCAGGGGTTAATCAGCCCCAGCATTTT. Using reference TRBV19 and TRBJ1-5 for the parts outside the CDR3, the full variable domain is DGGITQSPKYLFRKEGQNVTLSCEQNLNHDAMYWYRQDPGQGLRLIYYSQIVNDFQKGDIAEGYSVSREKKESFPLTVTSAQKNPTAFYLCASSIFAGVNQPQHFGDGTRLSIL.

The chain couples TRBV27 to TRBJ2-7; D ambiguous. The CDR3 loop spans 14 amino acids. Germline CDR1 and CDR2: MNHEY and SMNVEV (reference sequence). V lost 0 bases, J lost 2 bases, and 8 bases lay in between. The CDR3 reads CASSLSTWPYEQYF. The CDR3 DNA sequence: TGTGCCAGCAGTTTATCTACCTGGCCCTACGAGCAGTACTTC.

This rearrangement joins TRBV29-1 to TRBJ2-1; D is uncertain. This CDR3 is 14 amino acids long. V lost 4 bases, J lost 7 bases, and 17 bases lay in between. CDR1 and CDR2 from the germline V gene are SQVTM and ANQGSEA. Here the CDR3 DNA reads TGCAGCGTTGCCCCCGCCTTGAACGAAAATGAGCAGTTCTTC. This encodes CSVAPALNENEQFF.

The gene calls are TRBV27 and TRBJ2-2; 12 bases are a match to TRBD1. V gave up 7 bases and J gave up 7 bases; unmatched junction bases: 13. The V gene's germline CDR1 is MNHEY and CDR2 SMNVEV (reference sequence). CDR3 length: 17 residues. The CDR3 loop reads CASTFTGTGGAGGELFF. In nucleotides, the CDR3 is TGTGCCAGCACCTTTACCGGGACAGGGGGCGCCGGCGGGGAGCTGTTTTTT.

The chain carries TRBV5-4 and TRBJ2-1, with D unresolved. V was cut by 1 base and J by 9 bases, with 8 bases left in between. The CDR3 spans 12 residues. In germline, CDR1 is SGHNT, CDR2 YYREEE (reference sequence). The CDR3 loop reads CASSLLDVEQFF. The CDR3, as DNA: TGTGCCAGCAGCTTGCTAGACGTTGAGCAGTTCTTC.

The CDR3: CASSLEHRDPYGYTF. The CDR3 DNA reads TGCGCCAGCAGCTTGGAACACAGGGACCCCTATGGCTACACCTTC. The genes are TRBV5-1 and TRBJ1-2, with a weak D call TRBD1 (6 bases). The CDR3 totals 15 residues. Germline-derived CDR1 and CDR2 are SGHRS and YFSETQ. Trimming removed 0 bases at V and 4 bases at J, with 13 bases between.

The chain carries TRBV7-6 and TRBJ1-4; TRBD1 agrees at 9 bases. The CDR3 is made up of 14 amino acids. V gave up 5 bases and J gave up 12 bases; unmatched junction bases: 10. Germline-derived CDR1 and CDR2 are SGHVS and FNYEAQ. The CDR3: CASSPGTGPGQLFF. CDR3 nucleotides: TGTGCCAGCAGCCCAGGGACAGGGCCGGGCCAACTGTTTTTT.

The rearrangement links TRBV25-1 to TRBJ1-3; a possible D gene is TRBD1 (5 bases). CDR3 length equals 17 residues. Trimming cost V 1 base and J 0 bases, with 13 bases left between them. Germline V gives CDR1 MGHDK, CDR2 SYGVNS. The CDR3 DNA reads TGTGCCAGCAGTGAATGGGGCAGCCAGTCCTCTGGAAACACCATATATTTT. This translates into CASSEWGSQSSGNTIYF.

The chain carries TRBV10-3 and TRBJ2-5; no clear D gene. Germline-derived CDR1 and CDR2 are ENHRY and SYGVKD. The CDR3 sequence is 13 residues long. Trimming cost V 7 bases and J 7 bases, with 16 bases left between them. The CDR3 nucleotides are TGTGCCATCATGGATTCCCTCTCAGGGACCCAGTACTTC. Its protein product is CAIMDSLSGTQYF.

The chain couples TRBV7-9 to TRBJ2-7; D may be TRBD1 or TRBD2 (5 bases each). This CDR3 region has 17 residues. Germline V lookup: CDR1 SEHNR, CDR2 FQNEAQ (reference sequence). Trimming took off 0 bases at V and 0 bases at J, with 15 bases between the two ends. CDR3 in amino acids: CASSLAAPGTDSYEQYF. CDR3 coding DNA: TGTGCCAGCAGCTTAGCGGCCCCCGGGACGGACTCCTACGAGCAGTACTTC.

The rearrangement links TRBV9 to TRBJ2-5; D might be TRBD2 (5 bases). V was trimmed by 4 bases and J by 3 bases, leaving 13 bases between them. Germline CDR1 and CDR2: SGDLS and YYNGEE. The CDR3 loop spans 14 amino acids. CDR3 sequence reads: CASSTDEGEETQYF. CDR3 in DNA: TGTGCCAGCAGCACCGACGAGGGTGAAGAGACCCAGTACTTC.

The V and J genes are TRBV11-2 and TRBJ2-1; D is perhaps TRBD1 or TRBD2 (5 bases each). Germline CDR1 reads SGHAT; CDR2 reads FQNNGV. V was pared by 1 base and J by 6 bases, with 19 bases between. The CDR3 runs to 17 residues. Written as DNA, the CDR3 is TGTGCCAGCAGCTTAGCAGTTGGGGGAGCTTTCCTCAATGAGCAGTTCTTC. It is translated as CASSLAVGGAFLNEQFF.

This sequence joins TRBV13 and TRBJ1-1, with D perhaps TRBD1 (5 bases). Germline V gives CDR1 PRHDT, CDR2 FYEKMQ (reference sequence). The CDR3 sequence is 14 residues long. V gave up 6 bases and J gave up 5 bases, with 16 bases separating them. The CDR3 sequence: CASRHYRTSTEAFF. CDR3 nucleotide sequence: TGTGCCAGCAGACACTACAGGACCTCGACTGAAGCTTTCTTT. The full variable domain, in which reference TRBV13 and TRBJ1-1 provide the parts outside the CDR3, is AAGVIQSPRHLIKEKRETATLKCYPIPRHDTVYWYQQGPGQDPQFLISFYEKMQSDKGSIPDRFSAQQFSDYHSELNMSSLELGDSALYFCASRHYRTSTEAFFGQGTRLTVV.

The chain is built from TRBV9 and TRBJ2-3, with 12 bases fitting TRBD2. The CDR3 sequence is 16 residues long. Unmatched junction bases numbered 5, after V lost 0 bases and J lost 6 bases. Germline CDR1 SGDLS, CDR2 YYNGEE. The CDR3 sequence: CASSVASGGASDTQYF. The DNA of the CDR3 is TGTGCCAGCAGCGTAGCTAGCGGGGGGGCAAGTGATACGCAGTATTTT.

About this clone itself: Other DNA sequences of this sample code for an identical CDR3. The chain recombines TRBV30 with TRBJ2-7; 7 bases are a match to TRBD1. The CDR3 spans 12 residues. Germline loops: CDR1 GTSNPN, CDR2 SVGIG (reference sequence). Trimming took 0 bases from V and 5 from J; bases not matched to a gene: 1. In DNA, the CDR3 is TGTGCCTGGAGTGTACAGGGGCACGAGCAGTACTTC. Translating it yields CAWSVQGHEQYF. Full variable domain (outside the CDR3, taken from reference TRBV30 and TRBJ2-7): SQTIHQWPATLVQPVGSPLSLECTVEGTSNPNLYWYRQAAGRGLQLLFYSVGIGQISSEVPQNLSASRPQDRQFILSSKKLLLSDSGFYLCAWSVQGHEQYFGPGTRLTVT.

The V gene is TRBV19, the J gene TRBJ1-6, with D hard to call. Germline CDR1 and CDR2: LNHDA and SQIVND (reference sequence). CDR3 length equals 18 residues. The V end was cut by 3 bases, the J end by 7 bases, with 22 bases between. The CDR3 DNA reads TGTGCCAGTAGTATGGGCTCGTCGGGATGGGGAAAAAATTCACCCCTCCACTTT. Translated, it gives CASSMGSSGWGKNSPLHF.

V is TRBV5-6 and J is TRBJ2-1; a possible D gene is TRBD2 (6 bases). The ends were cut back, 2 bases at V and 8 bases at J, with 17 bases in the middle. Per germline, CDR1 SGHDT and CDR2 YYEEEE. The CDR3 contains 15 residues. Here the CDR3 reads CASSFPSGSLDEQFF. The CDR3 bases are TGTGCCAGCAGCTTCCCCAGCGGGTCCCTGGATGAGCAGTTCTTC.

The V and J genes are TRBV21-1 and TRBJ2-7; TRBD1 is taken as the D call from the table, unchecked against the DNA. TRBV21-1 is recorded as a pseudogene. The CDR3 runs 15 residues. The CDR3 DNA sequence: TGTGCCAGCAGCAACCCTTCAGGACACTCCTACGAGCAGTACTTC. Translated: CASSNPSGHSYEQYF.

The chain carries TRBV4-3 and TRBJ1-2; 7 nucleotides line up with TRBD1. In germline, CDR1 is LGHNA, CDR2 YSLEER. Germline trimming cut 5 bases from V and 2 bases from J; bases unmatched to any gene: 11. The CDR3 sequence is 16 residues long. The CDR3: CASSTTGQLINYGYTF. CDR3 in DNA: TGCGCCAGCAGCACGACGGGACAGCTAATCAACTATGGCTACACCTTC.

The CDR3 loop reads CASSLGTVNQPQHF. CDR3 DNA sequence: TGTGCCAGCAGCTTAGGAACAGTCAATCAGCCCCAGCATTTT. This chain uses TRBV7-9 with TRBJ1-5; D unresolved. Germline values: CDR1 SEHNR, CDR2 FQNEAQ (reference sequence). Trimming cost V 1 base and J 3 bases, with 7 bases left between them. The CDR3 length is 14 residues.

In its sample, this clone was seen once. The rearrangement links TRBV7-3 to TRBJ2-3; 9 bases map to TRBD1. Germline lookup yields CDR1 SGHTA and CDR2 FQGTGA. This CDR3 comprises 15 residues. V was pared by 3 bases and J by 4 bases, with 5 bases of the junction left unmatched. The CDR3 nucleotides read TGTGCCAGCAGCTTTAGACAGGGGGATGCAGATACGCAGTATTTT. It encodes CASSFRQGDADTQYF.

The chain has TRBV10-1 and TRBJ2-1, with 11 bases lining up with TRBD1. CDR3 length equals 15 residues. V shed 8 bases and J 9 bases; nucleotides not matched to a gene: 12. Germline V gene sequence: CDR1 WNHNN, CDR2 SYGVQD (reference sequence). The CDR3 reads CASGLDRGPSGEQFF. As DNA, the CDR3 is TGCGCCAGCGGGCTGGACAGGGGGCCCTCGGGTGAGCAGTTCTTC.

V is TRBV6-1 and J is TRBJ2-7; no firm D call. There are 13 residues in the CDR3. From germline, CDR1 is MNHNS and CDR2 SASEGT. V dropped 6 bases and J dropped 5 bases, with 14 bases sitting between them. CDR3 amino acids: CASRARLGNEQYF. As DNA, the CDR3 is TGTGCCAGCAGAGCCCGGTTGGGAAACGAGCAGTACTTC.

V gene TRBV15 combines with J gene TRBJ1-1; D is possibly TRBD1 (5 bases). CDR1 and CDR2 from the germline V gene are LNHNV and YYDKDF (reference sequence). V was shortened by 6 bases and J by 0 bases, with 11 bases between the two germline ends. The CDR3 is 14 amino acids. The CDR3 nucleotides are TGTGCCACCAGTCAGGGACCTTTGAACACTGAAGCTTTCTTT. Its protein product is CATSQGPLNTEAFF.

The V gene is TRBV27, the J gene TRBJ2-5; the D gene could be TRBD1 or TRBD2 (5 bases each). From germline, CDR1 is MNHEY and CDR2 SMNVEV (reference sequence). The CDR3 totals 14 residues. The germline V and J ends were trimmed by 2 bases and 5 bases, with 12 bases remaining between them. Here the CDR3 reads CASSLGGEAETQYF. CDR3 DNA sequence: TGTGCCAGCAGTTTAGGGGGTGAGGCGGAGACCCAGTACTTC.

The J gene is TRBJ1-1, the V gene TRBV4-1; TRBD1 agrees at 7 bases. The CDR3 loop spans 15 amino acids. The germline CDR1 and CDR2 sequences are MGHRA and YSYEKL. The V and J ends lost 1 base and 6 bases, in that order; junction bases with no gene match: 8. CDR3 amino acids: CASSQAPGGLSEAFF. The CDR3 DNA follows: TGCGCCAGCAGCCAAGCTCCAGGGGGTTTATCTGAAGCTTTCTTT.

The chain joins TRBV16 to TRBJ1-2, with D tentatively TRBD1 (5 bases). V was cut by 1 base and J by 4 bases, with 10 bases left in between. The CDR3 runs to 14 residues. From germline, CDR1 is KGHSY and CDR2 FQNENV. The CDR3 region is CASSQYGAGYGYTF. The CDR3 bases are TGTGCCAGCAGCCAATACGGGGCGGGCTATGGCTACACCTTC.

A note on this clone: This sample includes further DNA sequences coding for the same CDR3. V usage is TRBV27 and J usage is TRBJ2-1; no reliable D call. Germline V CDR1 and CDR2: MNHEY, SMNVEV (reference sequence). Trimming left V 2 bases short and J 3 bases short, with 2 bases between. CDR3 length: 12 amino acids. CDR3 nucleotide sequence: TGTGCCAGCAGTTTAAACTACAATGAGCAGTTCTTC. Residues: CASSLNYNEQFF.